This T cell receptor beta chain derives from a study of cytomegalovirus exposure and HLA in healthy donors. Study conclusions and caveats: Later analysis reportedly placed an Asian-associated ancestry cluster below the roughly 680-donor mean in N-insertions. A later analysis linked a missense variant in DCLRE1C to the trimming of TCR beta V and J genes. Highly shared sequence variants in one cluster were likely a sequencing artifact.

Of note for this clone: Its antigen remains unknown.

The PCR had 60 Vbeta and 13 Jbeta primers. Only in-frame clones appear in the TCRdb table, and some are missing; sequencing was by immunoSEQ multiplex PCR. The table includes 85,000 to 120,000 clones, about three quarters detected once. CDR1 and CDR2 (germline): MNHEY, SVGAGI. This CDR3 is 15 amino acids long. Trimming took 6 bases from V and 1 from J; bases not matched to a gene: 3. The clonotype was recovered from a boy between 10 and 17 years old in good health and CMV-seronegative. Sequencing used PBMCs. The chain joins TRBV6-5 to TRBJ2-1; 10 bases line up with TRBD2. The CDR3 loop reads CASSRTSGSYNEQFF. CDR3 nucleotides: TGTGCCAGCAGCCGGACTAGCGGTTCCTACAATGAGCAGTTCTTC.